The rows below give T cell receptor beta chains drawn from one sample of a study of T cell responses to AZD1222 COVID-19 vaccine. The data were produced by immunoSEQ multiplex PCR, yet TCRdb's version contains in-frame clones alone and is incomplete. The repertoire holds about 190,000 clones, around 93% seen once, with about 9.2% in the top ten. The input for sequencing was peripheral blood, taken on day 0 of AZD1222 vaccination. The receptors come from an adult in good health. The CDR3 runs from the conserved cysteine through the conserved F or W. Fields, in order: J gene, V gene, clone size, D gene, CDR3 protein, CDR3 DNA. A D gene is named only where the DNA matches it firmly. Expanded clones get a size class; other rows say once, few or many, or leave the size out.

J gene: TRBJ1-2; V gene: TRBV5-1; clone size: few; D gene: .; CDR3 protein: CASTNGAGAANYGYTF; CDR3 DNA: TGCGCCAGTACCAACGGGGCTGGGGCAGCTAACTATGGCTACACCTTC
J gene: TRBJ2-1; V gene: TRBV12-3/TRBV12-4; clone size: .; D gene: .; CDR3 protein: CASSLDRPKQFF; CDR3 DNA: TGTGCCAGCAGTTTAGACAGGCCGAAGCAGTTCTTC
J gene: TRBJ2-5; V gene: TRBV12-3/TRBV12-4; clone size: .; D gene: .; CDR3 protein: CASSNTIPGGHF; CDR3 DNA: TGTGCCAGCAGTAACACAATCCCGGGCGGGCACTTC
J gene: TRBJ1-4; V gene: TRBV5-1; clone size: once; D gene: TRBD1; CDR3 protein: CASSARGQGGEKLFF; CDR3 DNA: TGCGCCAGCAGCGCCCGAGGACAGGGTGGAGAAAAACTGTTTTTT
J gene: TRBJ1-2; V gene: TRBV19; clone size: .; D gene: .; CDR3 protein: CASSSMTGPYGYTF; CDR3 DNA: TGTGCCAGTAGTAGTATGACAGGACCTTATGGCTACACCTTC
J gene: TRBJ2-1; V gene: TRBV3-1/TRBV3-2; clone size: .; D gene: .; CDR3 protein: CASSQAPSGTSYNEQFF; CDR3 DNA: TGTGCCAGCAGCCAAGCCCCAAGCGGTACATCCTACAATGAGCAGTTCTTC
J gene: TRBJ2-2; V gene: TRBV7-8; clone size: .; D gene: .; CDR3 protein: CASSWGPRGGELFF; CDR3 DNA: TGTGCCAGCAGCTGGGGACCCCGGGGCGGGGAGCTGTTTTTT
J gene: TRBJ2-2; V gene: TRBV28; clone size: .; D gene: .; CDR3 protein: CASSLGGTGELFF; CDR3 DNA: TGTGCCAGCAGTTTAGGCGGGACCGGGGAGCTGTTTTTT
J gene: TRBJ2-5; V gene: TRBV18; clone size: .; D gene: TRBD2; CDR3 protein: CASSLGLAGPETQYF; CDR3 DNA: TGTGCCAGCTCGCTGGGACTAGCGGGACCAGAGACCCAGTACTTC
J gene: TRBJ1-2; V gene: TRBV27; clone size: .; D gene: TRBD1; CDR3 protein: CASSLSSGGAYGYTF; CDR3 DNA: TGTGCCAGCAGTTTATCCTCAGGGGGCGCTTATGGCTACACCTTC
J gene: TRBJ1-6; V gene: TRBV3-1/TRBV3-2; clone size: once; D gene: TRBD1; CDR3 protein: CASSQDPGQSLASPLHF; CDR3 DNA: TGTGCCAGCAGCCAAGACCCGGGACAGAGCCTAGCATCACCCCTCCACTTT
J gene: TRBJ1-2; V gene: TRBV6-4; clone size: .; D gene: .; CDR3 protein: CASSELPGASYGYTF; CDR3 DNA: TGTGCCAGCAGCGAACTCCCGGGGGCGAGCTATGGCTACACCTTC
J gene: TRBJ1-3; V gene: TRBV6-5; clone size: few; D gene: .; CDR3 protein: CASSRDSGNTIYF; CDR3 DNA: TGTGCCAGCAGTCGAGACTCTGGAAACACCATATATTTT
J gene: TRBJ2-7; V gene: TRBV19; clone size: few; D gene: TRBD1; CDR3 protein: CASSPTGQSYEQYF; CDR3 DNA: TGTGCCAGTAGCCCTACGGGACAGTCCTACGAGCAGTACTTC
J gene: TRBJ2-1; V gene: TRBV2; clone size: .; D gene: TRBD2; CDR3 protein: CAAQNRASGTYNEQFF; CDR3 DNA: TGTGCCGCCCAAAACAGGGCTAGCGGGACCTACAATGAGCAGTTCTTC
J gene: TRBJ2-7; V gene: TRBV4-3; clone size: .; D gene: .; CDR3 protein: CASSPPPGTTYEQYF; CDR3 DNA: TGCGCCAGCAGCCCCCCGCCCGGGACCACCTACGAGCAGTACTTC
J gene: TRBJ2-1; V gene: TRBV19; clone size: .; D gene: TRBD1; CDR3 protein: CASSLTGGLEQFF; CDR3 DNA: TGTGCCAGTTCTTTGACAGGGGGGCTTGAGCAGTTCTTC
J gene: TRBJ1-4; V gene: TRBV30; clone size: .; D gene: .; CDR3 protein: CAWSVGGLVEKLFF; CDR3 DNA: TGTGCCTGGAGTGTAGGGGGGCTAGTGGAAAAACTGTTTTTT
J gene: TRBJ2-7; V gene: TRBV28; clone size: few; D gene: .; CDR3 protein: CAARARYEQYF; CDR3 DNA: TGTGCCGCCAGGGCAAGATACGAGCAGTACTTC
J gene: TRBJ1-2; V gene: TRBV2; clone size: .; D gene: .; CDR3 protein: CASRVDGANYGYTF; CDR3 DNA: TGTGCCAGCAGGGTGGACGGAGCTAACTATGGCTACACCTTC
J gene: TRBJ2-2; V gene: TRBV9; clone size: .; D gene: TRBD2; CDR3 protein: CASSVVTSAGELFF; CDR3 DNA: TGTGCCAGCAGCGTAGTTACTAGCGCCGGGGAGCTGTTTTTT
J gene: TRBJ1-6; V gene: TRBV27; clone size: .; D gene: TRBD1; CDR3 protein: CASSLQDRGNSPLHF; CDR3 DNA: TGTGCCAGCAGTTTACAGGACAGGGGTAATTCACCCCTCCACTTT
J gene: TRBJ2-5; V gene: TRBV20-1; clone size: .; D gene: .; CDR3 protein: CSASGRRTREETQYF; CDR3 DNA: TGCAGTGCTAGTGGTAGGCGGACACGGGAGGAGACCCAGTACTTC
J gene: TRBJ1-5; V gene: TRBV21-1; clone size: .; D gene: .; CDR3 protein: CASSKGPWRGNQPQHF; CDR3 DNA: TGTGCCAGCAGCAAAGGGCCCTGGCGGGGGAATCAGCCCCAGCATTTT
J gene: TRBJ1-1; V gene: TRBV3-1/TRBV3-2; clone size: once; D gene: TRBD1; CDR3 protein: CASSDEDRGGEAFF; CDR3 DNA: TGTGCCAGCAGCGATGAGGACAGGGGTGGTGAAGCTTTCTTT
J gene: TRBJ2-1; V gene: TRBV30; clone size: .; D gene: TRBD2; CDR3 protein: CAWAVTGTTGLGEQFF; CDR3 DNA: TGTGCCTGGGCTGTTACGGGGACTACAGGTCTCGGTGAGCAGTTCTTC
J gene: TRBJ2-7; V gene: TRBV25-1; clone size: .; D gene: .; CDR3 protein: CASSAVGYEQYF; CDR3 DNA: TGTGCCAGCAGTGCTGTGGGGTACGAGCAGTACTTC
J gene: TRBJ1-1; V gene: TRBV11-2; clone size: .; D gene: .; CDR3 protein: CASSIRGVMNTEAFF; CDR3 DNA: TGTGCCAGCAGCATCAGGGGCGTTATGAACACTGAAGCTTTCTTT
J gene: TRBJ1-6; V gene: TRBV4-2; clone size: .; D gene: .; CDR3 protein: CASSQVERSSYNSPLHF; CDR3 DNA: TGTGCCAGCAGCCAAGTCGAGAGGAGCTCCTATAATTCACCCCTCCACTTT
J gene: TRBJ2-5; V gene: TRBV18; clone size: .; D gene: .; CDR3 protein: CASSPAQETQYF; CDR3 DNA: TGTGCCAGCTCACCAGCCCAAGAGACCCAGTACTTC
J gene: TRBJ1-1; V gene: TRBV2; clone size: once; D gene: .; CDR3 protein: CASSEQGRGNTEAFF; CDR3 DNA: TGTGCCAGCAGTGAACAGGGGAGGGGTAACACTGAAGCTTTCTTT
J gene: TRBJ2-3; V gene: TRBV10-3; clone size: .; D gene: TRBD2; CDR3 protein: CAIRPTSGHTDTQYF; CDR3 DNA: TGTGCCATCAGACCCACTAGCGGCCACACAGATACGCAGTATTTT
J gene: TRBJ2-7; V gene: TRBV10-1; clone size: few; D gene: TRBD2; CDR3 protein: CASSLAGRSYEQYF; CDR3 DNA: TGCGCCAGCAGTCTAGCCGGGAGGTCCTACGAGCAGTACTTC
J gene: TRBJ1-1; V gene: TRBV18; clone size: .; D gene: TRBD1; CDR3 protein: CASSPPGGIYTEAFF; CDR3 DNA: TGTGCCAGCTCACCCCCAGGGGGAATTTACACTGAAGCTTTCTTT
J gene: TRBJ2-1; V gene: TRBV29-1; clone size: .; D gene: .; CDR3 protein: CSAQGMTSSAGSEQFF; CDR3 DNA: TGCAGCGCTCAGGGAATGACTAGTAGTGCGGGCAGTGAGCAGTTCTTC
J gene: TRBJ1-5; V gene: TRBV5-6; clone size: few; D gene: .; CDR3 protein: CASSLAGGGPQHF; CDR3 DNA: TGTGCCAGCAGCTTGGCCGGGGGCGGGCCCCAGCATTTT
J gene: TRBJ1-1; V gene: TRBV18; clone size: .; D gene: .; CDR3 protein: CASSPQGSMNTEAFF; CDR3 DNA: TGTGCCAGCTCACCACAGGGAAGCATGAACACTGAAGCTTTCTTT
J gene: TRBJ2-7; V gene: TRBV7-2; clone size: .; D gene: .; CDR3 protein: CASSYNYEQYF; CDR3 DNA: TGTGCCAGCAGCTACAACTACGAGCAGTACTTC
J gene: TRBJ1-3; V gene: TRBV28; clone size: .; D gene: .; CDR3 protein: CASSPHSGGIPSGNTIYF; CDR3 DNA: TGTGCCAGCAGTCCCCATTCGGGGGGGATACCCTCTGGAAACACCATATATTTT
J gene: TRBJ2-7; V gene: TRBV10-3; clone size: few; D gene: .; CDR3 protein: CAIGGGHYEQYF; CDR3 DNA: TGTGCCATCGGGGGGGGGCACTACGAGCAGTACTTC
J gene: TRBJ1-2; V gene: TRBV6-5; clone size: once; D gene: .; CDR3 protein: CASKEGPTLYGYTF; CDR3 DNA: TGTGCCAGCAAAGAGGGACCGACTCTCTATGGCTACACCTTC
J gene: TRBJ2-5; V gene: TRBV4-2; clone size: .; D gene: TRBD2; CDR3 protein: CASSQAGGLGPKETQYF; CDR3 DNA: TGTGCCAGCAGCCAAGCGGGAGGGTTAGGCCCCAAAGAGACCCAGTACTTC
J gene: TRBJ2-2; V gene: TRBV11-2; clone size: .; D gene: TRBD2; CDR3 protein: CASSRAGLNTGELFF; CDR3 DNA: TGTGCCAGCAGTCGAGCGGGGTTGAACACCGGGGAGCTGTTTTTT